This T cell receptor (beta chain) came from a study of CD8+CD57+ T cells in acquired aplastic anemia (dated by TCRdb to the late 2010s). As for the study more broadly: On average, sorted CD4+ and CD8+ cells yielded 2.5 to 3.5 ug of extracted DNA, with a range of 0.2 to 27.4 ug. CD8+CD57+ expansion was defined as a frequency above the mean frequency observed in healthy subjects.

The germline V gene yields MGHRA for CDR1 and YSYEKL for CDR2. V drops 0 bases and J drops 1 base, leaving 7 bases in between. The CDR3 spans 15 residues, from the cysteine through the phenylalanine. Only the CDR3 DNA is retained, 45 bases long and in frame from the first base. The patients picked for sequencing were ones in whom flow cytometry had shown an expansion of CD8+CD57+ cells. Severe acquired aplastic anemia was diagnosed in all patients according to International Study of Aplastic Anemia and Agranulocytosis and Camitta criteria. At the time blood was sampled, none of the patients had received any therapy. The study deep-sequenced TCR repertoires of sorted CD4+ and CD8+ blood T cells from severe aplastic anemia patients and healthy subjects. Patients were enrolled under clinicaltrials.gov protocols 00001620, 01623167, 00001397, 00071045, 00081523 and 00961064 in the USA. Ficoll-Paque density gradient centrifugation was used to isolate peripheral blood mononuclear cells. Before DNA extraction, CD4+ and CD8+ T cells were sorted with FACS or magnetic beads.

General conclusions and limits of the study: Roughly 31 CD8+ CDR3 sequences were shared between patients and controls but appeared highly expressed in patients and within their immunodominant clones. Patients and healthy controls showed no significant difference in CD8+ Simpson's diversity (P=0.060).

This clonotype was observed many times. Its specific antigen is unknown. Within one base of it there is no much larger clone, and no base qualities were kept. Genomic DNA was used as template for profiling of TCR beta VDJ combinations and CDR3 sequences. An Illumina HiSeq 2000 was the platform used for TCR repertoire sequencing. As for the original processing: Repertoire assessment relied on Simpson's diversity index, CDR3 size and DJ length profiles, and TRBV/TRBJ rearrangement plots. Whichever DNA sequence was most abundant in the deep sequencing data was defined as the immunodominant clone. CDR3 amino acid sequences were screened for sharing across subjects and were compared with published repertoires and the VDJdb database. TCRdb redid the processing of the public reads, applying fastp at Q25 and MiXCR, and retained in-frame beta chains. Identical CDR3 proteins give one entry, which carries the most common genes and DNA. TCRdb, not the original authors, processed these V and J calls. In this sample the table shows around 180,000 distinct CDR3 sequences, about 50% of which occur a single time. 10% to 15% of the sample rests with the top ten.

The clonotype was recovered from a human donor with aplastic anemia. The source material was sorted CD4+, CD8+, or CD8+CD57+ T cells (not recorded which) from PBMCs. Rearrangement joined TRBV4-1 to TRBJ1-5; a confident D gene designation cannot be given. The CDR3 corresponds to CASSQDRQSNQPQHF. The nucleotide sequence is given as TGCGCCAGCAGCCAAGATCGGCAGAGCAATCAGCCCCAGCATTTT.